This T cell receptor beta chain was documented in a study of T cells expressing NK-cell markers. Study summary: HCMV seropositivity characterized most of the eight sequenced donors, and seronegativity one.

In regard to this clonotype: What it binds is unknown.

Germline V gene data show CDR1 as SGHVS and CDR2 as FNYEAQ. There are 12 residues in the CDR3. The authors made TCR beta cDNA libraries by 5'RACE template switching. This switching added a universal primer site and UMIs. TCRdb reprocessed the 5' RACE reads; each CDR3 protein has one entry and no DNA is given. The listing records about 410,000 distinct CDR3 sequences. Whole-study results and caveats: The study found these clonotypes also leading the CD3+CD56-NKG2C+ fraction in a few donors. Dominant NKG2C+ clonotypes in roughly six donors made up roughly 1.0-7.0% of CD8+ T cells.

This receptor was taken from a woman aged 45-60 years in good health. Sample: blood T cells: a sorted CD56 or NKG2C T cell subset, CD4+ or CD8+ T cells, or bulk PBMC T cells (not recorded which). The chain couples TRBV7-6 to TRBJ2-7; the D gene TCRdb calls, TRBD1, cannot be checked with no DNA. CDR3 sequence reads: CASSSVSGEQYF.